This T cell receptor beta chain derives from a study of blood T cell repertoires in COVID-19. On the study more broadly: Acute and convalescent COVID-19 samples came from the United States, Italy and Spain.

CDR3 length equals 16 residues. The junction had 7 bases not matched to a gene; V was cut back by 2 bases and J by 7 bases. The germline V gene encodes CDR1 MGHRA and CDR2 YSYEKL. Original processing notes: The assay estimated nucleated cells by amplifying reference gene primers. Profiled with immunoSEQ multiplex PCR; TCRdb holds only in-frame clones, not every one. V, J and clone size were drawn from that table, and D and trimming were deduced from the DNA. The top ten clones hold approximately 1.5% of a sample with about 400,000 clones, roughly 89% of them seen once. Those enrolled, adults aged 18 to 89 years, came from about two dozen US areas. Symptom resolution, clearance, or two negative PCRs marked the recovered donors of Cohort 3.

This clonotype was sampled from a young woman who had recovered from COVID-19. The rearrangement uses TRBV4-1 and TRBJ1-5; TRBD1 matches 11 bases. The sample consisted of PBMCs or T cells enriched from blood (not recorded which). CDR3 sequence: CASSQPGQGELQPQHF. In DNA form, the CDR3 reads TGCGCCAGCAGCCAACCGGGACAGGGGGAATTGCAGCCCCAGCATTTT.